This T cell receptor beta chain was recovered during a study of post-analysis software for immune sequencing data (dated by TCRdb to the mid-2010s). Broadly, across the study: The recorded disease courses included relapsing-remitting, secondary progressive and progressive-relapsing multiple sclerosis, and some patients had no subtype annotation. The patient repertoires were set against around ten previously published healthy control repertoires from donors whose ages ranged from about 6 to 25 years. A subset of samples was prepared in parallel using single-end sample barcoding, then pooled and co-amplified after Illumina adapter ligation. Paper-wide results and their limitations: The multiple sclerosis patient group was slightly younger than the control group. Multiple sclerosis patients had significantly lower normalized Chao1 diversity than controls, a result that suggests substantial peripheral T-cell clonal expansion. Patients showed significantly higher frequencies than controls for five TRBV segments, among them TRBV5-6, TRBV5-1 and TRBV20-1. Direct clustering with F measure showed strong co-clustering of samples prepared in the same batch, prompting a batch-effect correction.

The protocol used for the library was PCR. TCRdb shows the sequencer as Illumina HiSeq 2500. To reduce PCR and sequencing biases, unique molecular identifiers were incorporated into the TCR beta cDNA libraries. Approximately 500,000 cDNA molecules were obtained per 1 to 10 million input T cells, so each molecule approximated one T cell. The same protocol used for the earlier healthy control dataset was applied to prepare and sequence the patient libraries. Samples belonging to the same batch were prepared together, multiplexed and sequenced on a shared HiSeq lane. The study's own analysis went as follows. MIGEC was used to process the raw barcoded reads, and molecular identifier groups with only a single read were discarded before consensus assembly and CDR3 extraction. Clonotype tables were post-analysed with VDJtools, normalizing diversity by down-sampling all datasets to the smallest sample size. In repertoire overlap clustering, CDR3 amino acid sequences, but not nucleotide sequences, were matched to correct batch-related cross-sample contamination. TCRdb reprocessing: public reads trimmed at Q25 with fastp, clones called with MiXCR, in-frame beta chains kept. Identical CDR3 protein sequences are pooled into one entry, listed with their most common genes and DNA. TCRdb assigned the V and J calls; the authors' analysis was not used. In this sample the table shows about 260,000 distinct CDR3 sequences, 35% to 45% of which occur a single time. The ten largest clones take up 4% to 6% of the sample.

Sequences SEHNR (CDR1) and FQNEAQ (CDR2) are obtained from the germline V gene (reference sequence). V sheds 2 bases and J sheds 6 bases, leaving 17 bases between their ends. Counted from cysteine to phenylalanine, this CDR3 has 17 amino acids. Only the CDR3 DNA is retained, 51 bases long and in frame from the first base. Comment on this clonotype: Its antigen target is currently unknown. Per-base quality was not reported, and no clone a single base away is much larger than it.

To demonstrate the VDJtools post-analysis software, TCR beta repertoires were profiled from the peripheral blood of about 14 young patients with multiple sclerosis. The multiple sclerosis patients were children and adolescents ranging in age from about 6 to 16 years. Material for sequencing was blood. The receptor chain draws on TRBV7-9 and TRBJ1-6; TRBD1 is perhaps the D gene, given 5 matching bases. This clonotype originated in a girl aged 10 to 17 with multiple sclerosis. The sequence in DNA is TGTGCCAGCAGCTTAAACCAGCTCAAGGGGTTTAATTCACCCCTCCACTTT. Its coded protein is CASSLNQLKGFNSPLHF.